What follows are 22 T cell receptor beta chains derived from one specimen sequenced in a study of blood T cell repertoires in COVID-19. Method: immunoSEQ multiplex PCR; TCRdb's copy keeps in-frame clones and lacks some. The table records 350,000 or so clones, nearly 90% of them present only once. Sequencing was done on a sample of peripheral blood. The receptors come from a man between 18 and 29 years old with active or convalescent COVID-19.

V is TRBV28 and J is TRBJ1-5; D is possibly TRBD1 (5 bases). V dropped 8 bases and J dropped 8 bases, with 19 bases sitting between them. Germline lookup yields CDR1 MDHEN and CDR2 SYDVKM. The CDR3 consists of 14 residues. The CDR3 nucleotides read TGTGCCAGCGGGGGGAACTCAGGGACGGAGCCCCAGCATTTT. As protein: CASGGNSGTEPQHF. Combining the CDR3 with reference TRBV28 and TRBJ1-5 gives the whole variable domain DVKVTQSSRYLVKRTGEKVFLECVQDMDHENMFWYRQDPGLGLRLIYFSYDVKMKEKGDIPEGYSVSREKKERFSLILESASTNQTSMYLCASGGNSGTEPQHFGDGTRLSIL.

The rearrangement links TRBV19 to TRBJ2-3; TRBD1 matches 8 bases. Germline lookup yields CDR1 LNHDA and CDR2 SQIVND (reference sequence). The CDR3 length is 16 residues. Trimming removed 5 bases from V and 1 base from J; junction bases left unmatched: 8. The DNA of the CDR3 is TGTGCCAGTAGTGAGGAGGACAGGGCGGGCACAGATACGCAGTATTTT. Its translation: CASSEEDRAGTDTQYF.

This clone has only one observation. CDR3 coding DNA: TGTGCCAGCAGTGGGATGAAGGGGGCAAGGGGGGCCCAGCATTTT. Amino acids: CASSGMKGARGAQHF. V usage is TRBV28 and J usage is TRBJ1-5, with 7 bases that match TRBD1. Trimming at V came to 5 bases and at J to 11 bases, leaving 15 bases not matched to a gene. Germline-derived CDR1 and CDR2 are MDHEN and SYDVKM. This CDR3 is 15 amino acids long. Supplemented by reference TRBV28 and TRBJ1-5, the full variable domain reads DVKVTQSSRYLVKRTGEKVFLECVQDMDHENMFWYRQDPGLGLRLIYFSYDVKMKEKGDIPEGYSVSREKKERFSLILESASTNQTSMYLCASSGMKGARGAQHFGDGTRLSIL.

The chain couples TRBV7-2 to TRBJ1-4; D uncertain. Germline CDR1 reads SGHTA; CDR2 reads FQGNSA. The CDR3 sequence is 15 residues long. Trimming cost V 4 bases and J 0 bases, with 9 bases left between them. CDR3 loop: CASSYYSATNEKLFF. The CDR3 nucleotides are TGTGCCAGCAGCTATTACAGTGCAACTAATGAAAAACTGTTTTTT. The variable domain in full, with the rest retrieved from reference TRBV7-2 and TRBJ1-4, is GAGVSQSPSNKVTEKGKDVELRCDPISGHTALYWYRQSLGQGLEFLIYFQGNSAPDKSGLPSDRFSAERTGGSVSTLTIQRTQQEDSAVYLCASSYYSATNEKLFFGSGTQLSVL.

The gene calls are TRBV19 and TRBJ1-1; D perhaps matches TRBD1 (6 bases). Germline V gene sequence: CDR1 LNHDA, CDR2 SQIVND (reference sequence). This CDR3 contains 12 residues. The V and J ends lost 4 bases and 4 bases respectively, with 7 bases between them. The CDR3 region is CASSTGVTEAFF. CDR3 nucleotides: TGTGCCAGTAGTACAGGGGTCACTGAAGCTTTCTTT.

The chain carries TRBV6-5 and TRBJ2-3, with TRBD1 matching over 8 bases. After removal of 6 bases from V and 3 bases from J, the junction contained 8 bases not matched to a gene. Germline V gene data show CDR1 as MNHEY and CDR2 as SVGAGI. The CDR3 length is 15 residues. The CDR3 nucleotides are TGTGCCAGCAGGAGAGACAGGGGATGGACAGATACGCAGTATTTT. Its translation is CASRRDRGWTDTQYF.

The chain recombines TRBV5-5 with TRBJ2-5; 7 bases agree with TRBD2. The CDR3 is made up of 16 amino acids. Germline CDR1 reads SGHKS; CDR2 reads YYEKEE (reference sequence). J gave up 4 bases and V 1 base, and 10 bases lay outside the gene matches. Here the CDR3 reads CASSLYRPAGVETQYF. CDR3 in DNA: TGTGCCAGCAGCTTGTATCGTCCTGCGGGGGTAGAGACCCAGTACTTC. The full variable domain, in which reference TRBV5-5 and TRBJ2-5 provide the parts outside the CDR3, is DAGVTQSPTHLIKTRGQQVTLRCSPISGHKSVSWYQQVLGQGPQFIFQYYEKEERGRGNFPDRFSARQFPNYSSELNVNALLLGDSALYLCASSLYRPAGVETQYFGPGTRLLVL.

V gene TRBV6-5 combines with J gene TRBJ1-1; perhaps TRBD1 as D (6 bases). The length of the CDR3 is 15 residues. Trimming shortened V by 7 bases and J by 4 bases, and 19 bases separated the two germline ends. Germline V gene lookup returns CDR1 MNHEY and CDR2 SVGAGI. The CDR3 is CASIPMGAGGTEAFF. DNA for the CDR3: TGTGCCAGCATCCCGATGGGGGCGGGGGGCACTGAAGCTTTCTTT.

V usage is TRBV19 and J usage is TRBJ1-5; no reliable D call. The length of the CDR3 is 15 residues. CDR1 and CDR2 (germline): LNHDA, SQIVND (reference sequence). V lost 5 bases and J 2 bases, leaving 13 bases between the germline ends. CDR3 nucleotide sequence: TGTGCCAGTAGTCTAAGATCGGTGGGCAATCAGCCCCAGCATTTT. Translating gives CASSLRSVGNQPQHF.

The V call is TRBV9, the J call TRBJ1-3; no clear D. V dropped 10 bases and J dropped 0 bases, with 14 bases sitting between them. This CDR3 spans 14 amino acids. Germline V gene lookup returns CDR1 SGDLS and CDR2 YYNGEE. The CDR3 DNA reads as TGTGCCGACGGTGGCCCTAGCTCTGGAAACACCATATATTTT. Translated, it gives CADGGPSSGNTIYF. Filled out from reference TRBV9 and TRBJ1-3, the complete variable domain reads DSGVTQTPKHLITATGQRVTLRCSPRSGDLSVYWYQQSLDQGLQFLIQYYNGEERAKGNILERFSAQQFPDLHSELNLSSLELGDSALYFCADGGPSSGNTIYFGEGSWLTVV.

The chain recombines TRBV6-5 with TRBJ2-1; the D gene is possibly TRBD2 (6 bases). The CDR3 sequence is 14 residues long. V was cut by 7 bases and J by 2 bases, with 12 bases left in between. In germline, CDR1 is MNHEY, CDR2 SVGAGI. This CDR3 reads CASTTGGTYNEQFF. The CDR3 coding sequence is TGTGCCAGCACCACGGGCGGGACCTACAATGAGCAGTTCTTC.

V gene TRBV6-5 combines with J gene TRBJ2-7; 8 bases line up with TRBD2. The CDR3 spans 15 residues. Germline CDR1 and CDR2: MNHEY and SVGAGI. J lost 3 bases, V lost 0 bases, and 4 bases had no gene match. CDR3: CASSYSTSVGYEQYF. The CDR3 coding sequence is TGTGCCAGCAGTTACTCGACTAGCGTAGGCTACGAGCAGTACTTC.

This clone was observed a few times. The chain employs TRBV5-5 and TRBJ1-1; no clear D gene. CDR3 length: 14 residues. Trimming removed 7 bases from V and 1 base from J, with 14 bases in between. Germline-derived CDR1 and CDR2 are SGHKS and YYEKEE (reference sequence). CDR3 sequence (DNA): TGTGCCAGCCACTGGTCAGGAACGAACACTGAAGCTTTCTTT. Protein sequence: CASHWSGTNTEAFF.

Here the CDR3 DNA reads TGTGCCAGCAGTCCTGCCGGGACAGGGGGGGCTTATAATTCACCCCTCCACTTT. Translation: CASSPAGTGGAYNSPLHF. The chain carries TRBV27 and TRBJ1-6; the match to TRBD1 covers 11 bases. The CDR3 consists of 18 residues. J gave up 4 bases and V 5 bases, and 10 bases lay outside the gene matches. Germline V lookup: CDR1 MNHEY, CDR2 SMNVEV (reference sequence).

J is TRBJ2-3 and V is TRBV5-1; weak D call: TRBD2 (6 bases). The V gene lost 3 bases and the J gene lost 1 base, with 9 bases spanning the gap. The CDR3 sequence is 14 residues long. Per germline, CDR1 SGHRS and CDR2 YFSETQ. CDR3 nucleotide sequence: TGCGCCAGCAGCTCATCTAGCGGCACAGATACGCAGTATTTT. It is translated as CASSSSSGTDTQYF.

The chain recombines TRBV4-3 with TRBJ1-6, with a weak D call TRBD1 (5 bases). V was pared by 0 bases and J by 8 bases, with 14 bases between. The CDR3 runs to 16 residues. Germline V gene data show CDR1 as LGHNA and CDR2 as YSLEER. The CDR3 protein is CASSQDHGTGDSPLHF. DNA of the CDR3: TGCGCCAGCAGCCAAGATCATGGGACGGGGGATTCACCCCTCCACTTT.

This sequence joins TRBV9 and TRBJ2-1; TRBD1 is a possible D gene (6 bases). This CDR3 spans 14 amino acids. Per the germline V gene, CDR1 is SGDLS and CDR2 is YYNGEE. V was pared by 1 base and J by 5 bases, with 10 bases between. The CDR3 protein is CASSVMGADNEQFF. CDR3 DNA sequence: TGTGCCAGCAGCGTAATGGGGGCTGACAATGAGCAGTTCTTC.

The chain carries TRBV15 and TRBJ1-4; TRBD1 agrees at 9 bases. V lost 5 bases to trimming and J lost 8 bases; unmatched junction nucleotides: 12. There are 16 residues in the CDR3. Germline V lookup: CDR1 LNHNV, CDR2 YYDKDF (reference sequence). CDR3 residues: CATSGRDRVEGEKLFF. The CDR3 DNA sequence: TGTGCCACCAGCGGCCGGGACAGGGTTGAGGGAGAAAAACTGTTTTTT.

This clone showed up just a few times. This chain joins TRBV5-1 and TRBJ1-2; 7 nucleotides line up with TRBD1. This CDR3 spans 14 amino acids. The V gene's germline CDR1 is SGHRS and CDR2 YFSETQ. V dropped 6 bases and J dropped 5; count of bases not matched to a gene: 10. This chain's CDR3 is CASKKGTGEYGYTF. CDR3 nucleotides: TGCGCCAGCAAGAAGGGCACAGGGGAATATGGCTACACCTTC.

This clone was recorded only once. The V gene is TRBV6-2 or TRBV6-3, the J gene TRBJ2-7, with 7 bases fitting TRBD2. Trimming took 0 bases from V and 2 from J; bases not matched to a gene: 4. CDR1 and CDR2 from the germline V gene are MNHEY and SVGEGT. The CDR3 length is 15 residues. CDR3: CASSYSRGYAYEQYF. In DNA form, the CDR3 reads TGTGCCAGCAGTTACTCGCGGGGGTACGCCTACGAGCAGTACTTC.

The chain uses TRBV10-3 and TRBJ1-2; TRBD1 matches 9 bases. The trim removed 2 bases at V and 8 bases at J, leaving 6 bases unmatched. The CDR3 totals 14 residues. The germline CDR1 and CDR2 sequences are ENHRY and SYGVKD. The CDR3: CAISERDRENGYTF. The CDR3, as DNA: TGTGCCATCAGTGAGCGGGACAGGGAGAACGGCTACACCTTC.

The CDR3 DNA is TGTGCCAGCAGTCCGCGGGGGGCGGGGGAGACCCAGTACTTC. It codes for CASSPRGAGETQYF. This chain links TRBV2 with TRBJ2-5; TRBD2 matches at 8 bases. V trimming: 5 bases; J trimming: 5 bases; junction bases outside the gene matches: 7. CDR1 and CDR2 (germline): SNHLY, FYNNEI. The CDR3 runs to 14 residues.